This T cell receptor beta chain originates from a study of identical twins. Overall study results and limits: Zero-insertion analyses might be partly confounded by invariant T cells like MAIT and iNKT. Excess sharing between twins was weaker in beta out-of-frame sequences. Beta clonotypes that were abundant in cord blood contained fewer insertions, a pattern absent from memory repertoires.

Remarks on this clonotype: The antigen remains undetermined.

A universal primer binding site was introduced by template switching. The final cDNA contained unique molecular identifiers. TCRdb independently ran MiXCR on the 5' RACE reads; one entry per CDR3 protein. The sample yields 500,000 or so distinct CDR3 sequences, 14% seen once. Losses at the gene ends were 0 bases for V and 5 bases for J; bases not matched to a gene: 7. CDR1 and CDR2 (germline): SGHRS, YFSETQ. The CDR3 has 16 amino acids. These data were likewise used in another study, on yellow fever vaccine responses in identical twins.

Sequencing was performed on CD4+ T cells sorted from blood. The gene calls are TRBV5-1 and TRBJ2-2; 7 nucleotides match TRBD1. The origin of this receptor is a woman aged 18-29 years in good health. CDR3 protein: CASSLDGAGGTGELFF. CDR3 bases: TGCGCCAGCAGCTTGGACGGGGCAGGGGGAACCGGGGAGCTGTTTTTT. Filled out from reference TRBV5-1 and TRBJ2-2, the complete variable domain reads KAGVTQTPRYLIKTRGQQVTLSCSPISGHRSVSWYQQTPGQGLQFLFEYFSETQRNKGNFPGRFSGRQFSNSRSEMNVSTLELGDSALYLCASSLDGAGGTGELFFGEGSRLTVL.